Given below is one TCR beta chain in context. Its antigen is unidentified. Germline values: CDR1 SNHLY, CDR2 FYNNEI. CDR3 length: 14 residues. V lost 5 bases and J lost 2, with 12 bases in between. The data are from a study of cytomegalovirus exposure and HLA in healthy donors. Study results and caveats: It was reported that the classifier diagnosed cytomegalovirus status with high specificity and sensitivity in both the original and validation cohorts.

PCR used 60 Vbeta primers and 13 Jbeta primers. Sequenced by immunoSEQ multiplex PCR; TCRdb stores in-frame clones only, minus some. The table records about 130,000 clones, roughly 80% of them present only once. At collection, donors were nominally healthy, but unrecorded immune exposures were probable. The chain carries TRBV2 and TRBJ1-2, with D perhaps TRBD1 (6 bases). The source is a man aged 25-40 years in good health and CMV-seropositive. Sequenced input: PBMCs. In nucleotides, the CDR3 is TGTGCCAGCAGTTCGGGACAACAGAACTATGGCTACACCTTC. The encoded protein is CASSSGQQNYGYTF.